The clone carrying this T cell receptor (beta chain) appeared many times. These data are taken from a study of low-dose radiotherapy and immunotherapy resistance in tumors. J lost 1 base, V lost 8 bases, and 19 bases had no gene match. From germline, CDR1 is MNHNS and CDR2 SASEGT. This CDR3 has 20 amino acids. With TRAV- and TRBV-specific primers, first-strand cDNA was made, covering the alpha and beta chains. TCRs underwent approximately 20 PCR cycles of amplification with a constant-region primer and V-primer adapter. TCRdb called the reads again in MiXCR, with one record for every CDR3 protein. The repertoire has about 84,000 distinct CDR3 sequences, 15% to 20% of them found once; the top ten carry less than 1.5%. Indicated time point: after trial treatment. Noted treatment: LDRT plus nivolumab, ipilimumab, low-dose cyclophosphamide and aspirin (RACIN trial).

This sequence originates from a male donor with prostate cancer. The sequencing used PBMCs, collected after low-dose radiotherapy plus immunotherapy. V is TRBV6-1 and J is TRBJ2-2, with 10 nucleotides matching TRBD2. CDR3 DNA: TGTGCCAGCCGGGAAGACGGGGCTAGCGGGAGAAAAAGGAACACCGGGGAGCTGTTTTTT. Translation: CASREDGASGRKRNTGELFF.